The sequence of this T cell receptor beta chain was determined in a study of shared clonotypes between healthy human individuals. Overall study findings and caveats: In this cohort, only blood was sampled, and tissue repertoires likely differ.

This clone appeared a few times. Antigen specificity is unknown. In the same sample, other DNA sequences code for this CDR3. This table comes from immunoSEQ multiplex PCR, and its TCRdb copy is limited to in-frame clones, with some not included. The profile shows about 560,000 clones, around 81% of them singletons. Genomic DNA of unsorted samples came from tens of millions of PBMCs. CDR3 length equals 13 residues. In germline, CDR1 is SNHLY, CDR2 FYNNEI. V gave up 1 base and J gave up 7 bases, with 8 bases separating them. The sample consisted of PBMCs. This TCR was recovered from a woman aged 40 to 55 in good health. Some clones in this sample may be carry-over from other donors' samples. The chain is built from TRBV2 and TRBJ1-5; a possible D gene is TRBD1 (6 bases). The CDR3 sequence is CASSEDRDQPQHF. The DNA for the CDR3 is TGTGCCAGCAGTGAAGACAGGGACCAGCCCCAGCATTTT.